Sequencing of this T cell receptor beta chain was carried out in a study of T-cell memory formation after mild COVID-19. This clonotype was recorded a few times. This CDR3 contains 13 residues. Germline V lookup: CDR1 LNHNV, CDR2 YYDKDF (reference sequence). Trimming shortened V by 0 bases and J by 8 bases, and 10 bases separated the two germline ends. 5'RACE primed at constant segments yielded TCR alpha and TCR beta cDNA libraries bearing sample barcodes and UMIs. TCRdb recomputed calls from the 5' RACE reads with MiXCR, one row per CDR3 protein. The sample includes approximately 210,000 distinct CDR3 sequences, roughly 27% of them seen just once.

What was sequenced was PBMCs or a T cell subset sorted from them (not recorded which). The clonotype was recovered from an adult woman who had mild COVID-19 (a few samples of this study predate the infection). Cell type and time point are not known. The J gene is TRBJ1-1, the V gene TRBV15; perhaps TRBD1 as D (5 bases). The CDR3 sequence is CATSRDTQGEAFF. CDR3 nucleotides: TGTGCCACCAGCAGAGATACTCAGGGAGAAGCTTTCTTT.